One T cell receptor beta chain is described in this entry. Produced via immunoSEQ multiplex PCR; TCRdb's table is partial and in-frame only. This table holds 25,000 to 35,000 clones, 84% found once. These data originate in a study of OX40 agonist ivuxolimab in advanced cancers. The CDR3 runs 16 residues. V shed 7 bases and J shed 0 bases, with 17 bases lying between them. Germline CDR1 is SGDLS and CDR2 is YYNGEE. Sequenced here: CD4+ or CD8+ T cells sorted from blood, sampled in a trial of the OX40 agonist ivuxolimab. The V call is TRBV9, the J call TRBJ2-1; D might be TRBD2 (5 bases). This clonotype was sampled from an adult with an advanced solid tumor such as melanoma, head and neck, liver or kidney cancer. The DNA for the CDR3 is TGTGCCAGCGAGCGTAGATCGGGGAGCTCCTACAATGAGCAGTTCTTC. Its translation is CASERRSGSSYNEQFF.